Presented here are 21 T cell receptor beta chains from one specimen sequenced in a study of tumor and adjacent non-tumor tissue in lung cancer. RNA was extracted from bulk tissue without any cell sorting. The library came from three nested PCR rounds adapted from ARM-PCR protocols. From the multiplex PCR reads, TCRdb called clonotypes with MiXCR, one entry per CDR3 protein. The repertoire consists of 100,000 to 120,000 distinct CDR3 sequences, with approximately 87% occurring once and the leading ten covering 22%. The specimen was lung tumor tissue. Receptors originate from a man in his 70s with non-small cell lung cancer.

The chain combines TRBV5-4 with TRBJ1-1, with D maybe TRBD1 (5 bases). V lost 10 bases, J lost 2 bases, and 24 bases lay in between. The germline CDR1 and CDR2 sequences are SGHNT and YYREEE (reference sequence). This CDR3 is built from 16 residues. The CDR3 DNA reads as TGTGCCGTTCGGGACGGAACCCAAGGGCTAAACACTGAAGCTTTCTTT. Protein product: CAVRDGTQGLNTEAFF.

Concerning this clonotype itself: The junction shows a germline mismatch at one end, possibly a read error. This rearrangement joins TRBV11-3 to TRBJ2-5; D remains ambiguous. The CDR3 covers 14 residues. Germline CDR1 reads SGHNT; CDR2 reads YENEEA. The CDR3, as DNA: TGTGTCAGCAGCTTAGAATCGGGTCAAGAGACCCAGTACTTC. This gives the protein CVSSLESGQETQYF.

This chain joins TRBV12-3 or TRBV12-4 and TRBJ1-1, with TRBD1 as a possible D gene (6 bases). Between the trimmed V and J ends, which lost 8 bases and 9 bases, there was a span of 19 bases. The length of the CDR3 is 13 residues. In DNA form, the CDR3 reads TGTGCCAGCGGTTATTGGGACACACAGAAAGCTTTCTTT. Translated: CASGYWDTQKAFF.

Comments on this clonotype: Sequence at one end of the junction differs from germline and may be a read error. The rearrangement links TRBV10-1 to TRBJ2-2, with no clear D. The germline V gene encodes CDR1 WNHNN and CDR2 SYGVQD (reference sequence). The CDR3 runs 15 residues. The CDR3 sequence: CASSVGWSNTGELFF. The CDR3 nucleotides are TGCGCAAGCAGTGTAGGGTGGTCGAATACCGGGGAGCTGTTTTTT.

Comment on this clonotype: A read error is possible here, since a much larger clone lies one base away. In this CDR3 the conserved last residue, phenylalanine or tryptophan, is missing, so a read error is likely. The chain recombines TRBV20-1 with TRBJ2-3; D possibly uses TRBD1 or TRBD2 (5 bases each). Germline loops: CDR1 DFQATT, CDR2 SNEGSKA (reference sequence). The V and J ends lost 3 bases and 1 base respectively, with 11 bases between them. This CDR3 region has 14 residues. The CDR3 sequence: CSASWDPRTDTQYL. CDR3 nucleotide sequence: TGCAGTGCTAGCTGGGACCCCCGCACAGATACGCAGTATCTT.

The J gene is TRBJ1-2, the V gene TRBV28, with D possibly TRBD1 on 6 matching bases. The germline gives CDR1 MDHEN, CDR2 SYDVKM. This CDR3 spans 17 amino acids. Trimming took off 5 bases at V and 2 bases at J, with 21 bases between the two ends. CDR3 residues: CASSLMGRAGENYGYTF. The CDR3 nucleotides read TGTGCCAGCAGTCTCATGGGTAGGGCAGGGGAAAACTATGGCTACACCTTC.

With respect to this clonotype: A read error is likely, as this CDR3 ends without the conserved phenylalanine or tryptophan. J is TRBJ1-4 and V is TRBV11-2; D perhaps matches TRBD1 (6 bases). CDR3 length: 15 residues. The germline V gene encodes CDR1 SGHAT and CDR2 FQNNGV. The CDR3 reads CVSTRSGTSNEKLFY. CDR3 sequence (DNA): TGTGTCAGCACCAGAAGTGGGACAAGTAATGAAAAACTGTTTTAT.

Remarks on this clonotype: A junction boundary mismatches the germline segment, possibly from a read error. This chain links TRBV4-1 with TRBJ2-2; 8 positions agree with TRBD1. There are 15 residues in the CDR3. Looked up from germline, CDR1 is MGHRA and CDR2 is YSYEKL. The CDR3 DNA sequence: TGCTCCAGTAGCCAGTGGACAGGGCGCACCGGGGAGCTGTTTTTT. Translated: CSSSQWTGRTGELFF.

The chain couples TRBV6-6 to TRBJ1-2, with TRBD1 matching 8 bases. Germline CDR1 is MNHNY and CDR2 is SVGAGI (reference sequence). This CDR3 is built from 14 residues. V lost 6 bases, J lost 11 bases, and 14 bases stayed unmatched. The chain's CDR3 is CASRGQGPIGVYTF. CDR3 DNA: TGTGCCAGCAGAGGACAGGGACCCATTGGTGTATACACCTTC.

The chain joins TRBV24-1 to TRBJ2-5, with D perhaps matching TRBD1 or TRBD2 (6 bases each). V dropped 0 bases and J dropped 4 bases, with 11 bases sitting between them. The germline V gene encodes CDR1 KGHDR and CDR2 SFDVKD. This CDR3 has 15 amino acids. The CDR3 loop is CATSDLNRGLETQYF. The CDR3 bases are TGTGCCACCAGTGATTTGAACCGGGGGCTAGAGACCCAGTACTTC.

To note about this clonotype: This CDR3 fails to terminate in the conserved phenylalanine or tryptophan, so it likely reflects a read error. V usage is TRBV10-1 and J usage is TRBJ2-1; 8 bases are a match to TRBD1. This CDR3 region has 15 residues. Germline V gives CDR1 WNHNN, CDR2 SYGVQD (reference sequence). CDR3 DNA sequence: TGTGCCAGCAGTCGGACAGGGCCATATTACAATGAGCAGTTCCTC. Protein sequence: CASSRTGPYYNEQFL.

This clonotype was counted many times. This rearrangement joins TRBV20-1 to TRBJ1-2, with no clear D. This CDR3 has 13 residues. Trimming removed 1 base from V and 0 bases from J, with 6 bases in between. Germline CDR1 reads DFQATT; CDR2 reads SNEGSKA (reference sequence). The CDR3 loop is CSARAGPNYGYTF. CDR3 coding DNA: TGCAGTGCTAGAGCAGGTCCTAACTATGGCTACACCTTC.

Note on this clonotype: At one end the junction does not follow the germline gene, possibly because of a read error. This chain links TRBV6-2 or TRBV6-3 with TRBJ2-7, with TRBD2 matching 8 bases. The CDR3 is 14 residues long. The germline V gene encodes CDR1 MNHEY and CDR2 SVGEGT. CDR3 residues: CTSRPSGSSYKQYF. For the CDR3, the DNA is TGTACCAGCAGACCCAGCGGGAGCTCCTACAAACAGTACTTC.

Details on this clonotype: One end of the junction does not line up with germline, which may come from a read error. This chain uses TRBV20-1 with TRBJ1-2, with TRBD1 identical over 8 bases. CDR3 length: 15 amino acids. Germline V gene data show CDR1 as DFQATT and CDR2 as SNEGSKA (reference sequence). The CDR3 reads CSVRSRDRSFYGYTF. Here the CDR3 DNA reads TGCAGTGTTAGGAGCCGGGACAGGAGTTTCTATGGTTACACCTTC.

For this clonotype: The junction differs from germline at one of its ends, possibly a read error. The V gene is TRBV11-3, the J gene TRBJ1-1; TRBD1 matches 7 bases. The CDR3 runs to 16 residues. Germline CDR1 SGHNT, CDR2 YENEEA. The CDR3 DNA sequence: TGTGCCAGCAACTTAAAGACAGGGCGGATGAACACCGAAGCTTTCTTT. It encodes CASNLKTGRMNTEAFF.

Of note for this clonotype: The junction and the germline gene differ at one end; a read error may be behind it. The chain employs TRBV10-3 and TRBJ1-2; D remains unclear. The CDR3 consists of 13 residues. Germline V lookup: CDR1 ENHRY, CDR2 SYGVKD. CDR3 coding DNA: TGTGACATCTGTGCTGAACAAAGCCACGGCTACACCTTC. It encodes CDICAEQSHGYTF.

With regard to this clonotype: The germline gene is not matched at one end of the junction; a read error may be the cause. This chain links TRBV6-2 or TRBV6-3 with TRBJ2-1, with no clear D. Per germline, CDR1 MNHEY and CDR2 SVGEGT. The CDR3 covers 14 residues. The CDR3 DNA follows: TGCGCCAGCAGTTACTCGAGGCGAGTTACCTCTCTGTTCTTC. Translation: CASSYSRRVTSLFF.

A note on this clonotype: A junction end diverges from the germline sequence, so it may reflect a read error. The chain is built from TRBV10-1 and TRBJ2-1, with TRBD2 identical over 7 bases. This CDR3 has 18 residues. CDR1 is WNHNN and CDR2 is SYGVQD in the germline V gene (reference sequence). In DNA form, the CDR3 reads TGCGCCAGCAGTGCGGGACTATCGGGGGGAAGCTCCTATAATGAGCAGTTCTTC. Its translation is CASSAGLSGGSSYNEQFF.

The chain uses TRBV11-2 and TRBJ2-3; perhaps TRBD2 as D (6 bases). The CDR3 sequence is 15 residues long. CDR1 SGHAT and CDR2 FQNNGV come from the germline V gene. As DNA, the CDR3 is TGTGTTAGCAGCTTAGGGTCCGGCGGGGCAGATACGCAGTATTTT. This gives the protein CVSSLGSGGADTQYF.

Regarding this clonotype: At one end, the junction sequence differs from germline, possibly due to a read error. J is TRBJ2-5 and V is TRBV12-3 or TRBV12-4; D is undetermined. CDR3 length: 11 amino acids. The CDR3 sequence: CASRSQETQCF. The CDR3 nucleotides read TGTGCTAGCAGAAGCCAGGAGACCCAGTGCTTC.

This clonotype was seen a handful of times. Relative to the germline gene, one junction end is altered; a read error may explain this. The chain has TRBV20-1 and TRBJ2-7; the match to TRBD1 covers 7 bases. The CDR3 consists of 15 residues. Germline-derived CDR1 and CDR2 are DFQATT and SNEGSKA (reference sequence). The CDR3 protein is CSARDEGTDTYEQYF. CDR3 DNA sequence: TGCAGTGCTAGAGATGAGGGGACAGACACTTACGAACAGTACTTC.